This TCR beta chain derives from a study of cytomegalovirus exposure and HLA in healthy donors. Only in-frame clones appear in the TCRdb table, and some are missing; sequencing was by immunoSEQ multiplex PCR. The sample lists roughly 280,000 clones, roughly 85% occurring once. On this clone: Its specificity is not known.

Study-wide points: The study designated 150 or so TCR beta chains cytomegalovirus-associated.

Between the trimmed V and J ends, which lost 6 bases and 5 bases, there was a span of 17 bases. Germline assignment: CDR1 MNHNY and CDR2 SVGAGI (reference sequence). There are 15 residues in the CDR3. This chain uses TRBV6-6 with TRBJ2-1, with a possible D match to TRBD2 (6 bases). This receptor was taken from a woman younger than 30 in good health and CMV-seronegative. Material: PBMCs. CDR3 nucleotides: TGTGCCAGCAGCCAAGGACTACTTACTCACAATGAGCAGTTCTTC. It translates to CASSQGLLTHNEQFF.